This T cell receptor (beta chain) comes out of a study of radiotherapy plus CTLA-4 blockade in lung cancer. Study-level information: For 15% to 20% of patients, objective responses occurred, and roughly 31% had disease control. The study, taken as a whole, reports: Radiotherapy plus ipilimumab was followed by expansion in blood of tumor-derived TCR clones. Early blood T cell clone dynamics reportedly forecast response best, with interferon-beta.

In the case of this clone: Its specificity is not known.

Profiling relied on immunoSEQ multiplex PCR, and the TCRdb table lists in-frame clones only, not all of them. Among just under 45,000 clones listed, about 70% were seen once. Germline V gene lookup returns CDR1 SGHDT and CDR2 YYEEEE. V was pared by 1 base and J by 1 base, with 0 bases of the junction left unmatched. This CDR3 contains 14 residues. Sequenced material: peripheral blood, taken from a patient treated with radiotherapy plus ipilimumab. The TCR originated in a human donor with non-small cell lung cancer who had a partial response to radiotherapy plus ipilimumab. The chain links TRBV5-6 to TRBJ2-3; 7 bases align to TRBD2. The CDR3 is CASSLRGGTDTQYF. CDR3 DNA sequence: TGTGCCAGCAGCTTGCGGGGGGGCACAGATACGCAGTATTTT.